This TCR beta chain was captured by sequencing in a study of high-grade serous ovarian cancer treatment subgroups. Study-level findings and limits: Clonal relatedness tracked neoantigen level, and by trend copy number and mutation load.

Comments on this clone: The antigen is not known.

Tumor samples were taken before definitive surgery or chemotherapy. The method was immunoSEQ multiplex PCR; TCRdb's version includes in-frame clones alone and lacks a portion of them. The sample consists of 10,000 to 13,000 clones, over 80% of them appearing once. This CDR3 has 16 amino acids. The germline gives CDR1 MNHNS, CDR2 SASEGT. Germline trimming cut 1 base from V and 10 bases from J; bases unmatched to any gene: 10. This rearrangement joins TRBV6-1 to TRBJ1-6, with TRBD1 matching 7 bases. The TCR originated in a human donor with high-grade serous ovarian cancer. Sequencing input: tumor tissue. CDR3 amino acids: CASSEDVGTVGSPLHF. For the CDR3, the DNA is TGTGCCAGCAGTGAAGATGTGGGGACAGTGGGATCACCCCTCCACTTT.